This section outlines one TCR beta chain sequence together with its context. The sample comes from a study of blood T cell repertoires in COVID-19. Study-level background: The samples span acute and convalescent COVID-19 from the United States, Italy and Spain. T cells, B-cell-depleted T cells, or PBMCs provided the cDNA or gDNA that served as material.

CDR1 is SGHAT and CDR2 is FQNNGV in the germline V gene. Unmatched junction bases numbered 14, after V lost 0 bases and J lost 2 bases. The CDR3 loop spans 20 amino acids. As originally analysed: Amplified reference gene primers provided the basis for estimating nucleated cell counts. TCRdb's copy holds only in-frame clones and misses some; the assay was immunoSEQ multiplex PCR. The V and J calls and clone size come from that table; D and trimming were worked out from the DNA. The sample contains 95,000 to 150,000 clones, about 79% of which appear only once. The receptor was isolated from a woman aged 80 or over with acute or convalescent COVID-19. Sample: peripheral blood. The chain uses TRBV11-2 and TRBJ2-1; 9 nucleotides align to TRBD2. The CDR3: CASSLDRAGGPRRAYNEQFF. The DNA for the CDR3 is TGTGCCAGCAGCTTAGATCGAGCGGGGGGTCCGAGGCGGGCCTACAATGAGCAGTTCTTC.